The 21 T cell receptor beta chains below were found in one sample sequenced in a study of cytomegalovirus exposure and HLA in healthy donors (dated 2017 in TCRdb). Library generation was performed with the immunoSEQ multiplex PCR assay. For the multiplex PCR, a mixture combining 60 forward primers for TCR Vbeta segments and 13 reverse primers for TCR Jbeta segments was used. As stored in TCRdb, this immuneACCESS dataset retains in-frame rearrangements with V and J assigned. A fraction of the clones does not appear; measured against another copy, unresolved V genes explain less than half of the discrepancy, and the remainder lacks a known reason. For this sample there are around 170,000 clones; roughly 80% appear just once. The ten largest account for around 3.9% of the sample. Sequencing was done on a sample of PBMCs. Every receptor here comes from a man in his fifties in good health and CMV-seronegative.

The chain joins TRBV7-9 to TRBJ1-5, with D possibly TRBD1 on 5 matching bases. The CDR3 has 15 residues. Germline-derived CDR1 and CDR2 are SEHNR and FQNEAQ (reference sequence). V was clipped by 1 base and J by 2 bases, with 9 bases between them. CDR3 loop: CASSLGGVGNQPQHF. The CDR3 DNA sequence: TGTGCCAGCAGCTTAGGGGGGGTAGGCAATCAGCCCCAGCATTTT.

The rearrangement joins TRBV15 to TRBJ1-4; no reliable D call. This CDR3 comprises 13 residues. Germline V gene sequence: CDR1 LNHNV, CDR2 YYDKDF (reference sequence). The germline V and J ends were trimmed by 1 base and 8 bases, with 8 bases remaining between them. The CDR3 DNA reads as TGTGCCACCAGCAGAGGGGGAGGCGAAAAACTGTTTTTT. It codes for CATSRGGGEKLFF.

This rearrangement joins TRBV7-3 to TRBJ1-2; D gene unclear. Germline CDR1 SGHTA, CDR2 FQGTGA. Trimming took off 0 bases at V and 5 bases at J, with 19 bases between the two ends. This CDR3 region has 17 residues. This CDR3 is CASSLTDGSHSSYGYTF. In nucleotides, the CDR3 is TGTGCCAGCAGCTTAACGGACGGGAGTCACTCATCTTATGGCTACACCTTC.

V gene TRBV10-3 combines with J gene TRBJ2-1, with 8 bases lining up with TRBD1. Trimming at V came to 6 bases and at J to 2 bases, leaving 3 bases not matched to a gene. CDR3 length: 14 amino acids. Germline assignment: CDR1 ENHRY and CDR2 SYGVKD. The CDR3 bases are TGTGCCATCAGAGGACAGGGAACCTACAATGAGCAGTTCTTC. Protein product: CAIRGQGTYNEQFF.

This clone occurred a few times. This rearrangement joins TRBV4-1 to TRBJ1-1; maybe TRBD1 (5 bases). V was pared by 1 base and J by 5 bases, with 11 bases between. The germline gives CDR1 MGHRA, CDR2 YSYEKL. This CDR3 comprises 14 residues. The CDR3 here is CASSQVRGGTEAFF. For the CDR3, the DNA is TGCGCCAGCAGCCAAGTCCGTGGGGGGACTGAAGCTTTCTTT.

The chain has TRBV5-6 and TRBJ2-5, with D perhaps matching TRBD1 (5 bases). The CDR3 extends over 14 amino acids. CDR1 and CDR2 (germline): SGHDT, YYEEEE. V was shortened by 4 bases and J by 0 bases, with 10 bases between the two germline ends. The CDR3 spells CASSPDKYQETQYF. CDR3 nucleotides: TGTGCCAGCAGCCCGGACAAGTACCAAGAGACCCAGTACTTC.

This clone was counted only a few times. A junction end diverges from the germline sequence, so it may reflect a read error. The chain uses TRBV7-9 and TRBJ1-2; TRBD1 agrees at 7 bases. Germline values: CDR1 SEHNR, CDR2 FQNEAQ (reference sequence). The CDR3 consists of 16 residues. The CDR3 here is CSSSGFRDSEAYGYTF. CDR3 DNA sequence: TGTTCCAGCAGCGGCTTCCGGGACAGTGAAGCCTATGGCTACACCTTC.

V and J are TRBV5-1 and TRBJ2-1; D possibly corresponds to TRBD1 (5 bases). The CDR3 length is 15 residues. Trimming took off 0 bases at V and 2 bases at J, with 9 bases between the two ends. CDR1 and CDR2 from the germline V gene are SGHRS and YFSETQ. CDR3 residues: CASSLVLGAYNEQFF. CDR3 bases: TGCGCCAGCAGCTTGGTCTTAGGGGCCTACAATGAGCAGTTCTTC.

The chain has TRBV7-9 and TRBJ2-2; 7 nucleotides line up with TRBD2. This CDR3 is 13 amino acids long. With 5 bases clipped from V and 7 bases from J, the junction kept 4 bases outside the gene matches. Germline CDR1 reads SEHNR; CDR2 reads FQNEAQ (reference sequence). DNA for the CDR3: TGTGCCAGCAGCGGCGGACTAGTCGGGGAGCTGTTTTTT. Protein sequence: CASSGGLVGELFF.

The genes are TRBV7-2 and TRBJ2-3, with 9 bases lining up with TRBD2. The germline CDR1 and CDR2 sequences are SGHTA and FQGNSA. V lost 6 bases to trimming and J lost 7 bases; unmatched junction nucleotides: 17. CDR3 length equals 17 residues. In nucleotides, the CDR3 is TGTGCCAGCAGGGAGTGGGCGGGGGGGTCTTTTTGGAATACGCAGTATTTT. Encoded protein: CASREWAGGSFWNTQYF.

The V gene is TRBV27, the J gene TRBJ2-7, with 7 bases that match TRBD2. The CDR3 is 16 amino acids. The trim removed 4 bases at V and 0 bases at J, leaving 9 bases unmatched. Germline V gene lookup returns CDR1 MNHEY and CDR2 SMNVEV (reference sequence). This CDR3 reads CASSSEGRGGSYEQYF. CDR3 nucleotides: TGTGCCAGCAGTTCCGAGGGGAGGGGAGGCTCCTACGAGCAGTACTTC.

The count of this clone is one. This chain's CDR3 is CASSHQGTDTQYF. The DNA for the CDR3 is TGTGCCAGCAGCCATCAGGGGACAGATACGCAGTATTTT. The rearrangement uses TRBV7-9 and TRBJ2-3, with a tentative D call TRBD1 (6 bases). Germline CDR1 SEHNR, CDR2 FQNEAQ (reference sequence). The CDR3 is 13 residues long. The V end lost 5 bases, the J end lost 3 bases, and 9 bases lay between the germline ends.

This rearrangement joins TRBV5-1 to TRBJ2-3, with TRBD1 as a possible D gene (6 bases). Deletions cut 4 bases from V and 0 bases from J, with 15 bases between. The CDR3 is 16 amino acids. Germline-derived CDR1 and CDR2 are SGHRS and YFSETQ. The CDR3 DNA reads TGCGCCAGCAGCAACACAGGGTACGCTAGCACAGATACGCAGTATTTT. Translated: CASSNTGYASTDTQYF.

V usage is TRBV7-6 and J usage is TRBJ2-2; 11 positions agree with TRBD2. This CDR3 is built from 17 residues. J gave up 6 bases and V 5 bases, and 11 bases lay outside the gene matches. From germline, CDR1 is SGHVS and CDR2 FNYEAQ. The CDR3 sequence: CASSPQTSGAWAGELFF. Here the CDR3 DNA reads TGTGCCAGCAGCCCTCAGACTAGCGGGGCGTGGGCCGGGGAGCTGTTTTTT. Full variable domain (missing parts from reference TRBV7-6 and TRBJ2-2): GAGVSQSPRYKVTKRGQDVALRCDPISGHVSLYWYRQALGQGPEFLTYFNYEAQQDKSGLPNDRFSAERPEGSISTLTIQRTEQRDSAMYRCASSPQTSGAWAGELFFGEGSRLTVL.

The chain has TRBV6-4 and TRBJ1-5; the D gene is possibly TRBD1 (5 bases). This CDR3 region has 16 residues. Germline V gene sequence: CDR1 MRHNA, CDR2 SNTAGT. V was trimmed by 0 bases and J by 1 base, leaving 10 bases between them. The CDR3 reads CASSDSSGRSNQPQHF. CDR3 bases: TGTGCCAGCAGTGACTCGTCAGGGCGAAGCAATCAGCCCCAGCATTTT.

The chain recombines TRBV5-8 with TRBJ2-7, with D possibly TRBD1 on 5 matching bases. There are 14 residues in the CDR3. Deletions cut 5 bases from V and 6 bases from J, with 18 bases between. Looked up from germline, CDR1 is SGHTS and CDR2 is YDEGEE. The CDR3 spells CASRLARTYTEQYF. CDR3 nucleotide sequence: TGTGCCAGCAGACTCGCACGGACATATACCGAGCAGTACTTC.

V usage is TRBV19 and J usage is TRBJ1-1; D ambiguous. V lost 2 bases and J 7 bases, leaving 23 bases between the germline ends. Germline loops: CDR1 LNHDA, CDR2 SQIVND (reference sequence). The CDR3 covers 17 residues. CDR3 loop: CASSIKAIRGTLLEAFF. The CDR3 DNA reads as TGTGCCAGTAGTATAAAGGCTATTCGGGGAACGCTTCTTGAAGCTTTCTTT. Filled out from reference TRBV19 and TRBJ1-1, the complete variable domain reads DGGITQSPKYLFRKEGQNVTLSCEQNLNHDAMYWYRQDPGQGLRLIYYSQIVNDFQKGDIAEGYSVSREKKESFPLTVTSAQKNPTAFYLCASSIKAIRGTLLEAFFGQGTRLTVV.

This rearrangement joins TRBV18 to TRBJ2-1, with a tentative D call TRBD2 (5 bases). Between the trimmed V and J ends, which lost 4 bases and 1 base, there was a span of 17 bases. The V gene's germline CDR1 is KGHSH and CDR2 LQKENI. The CDR3 is made up of 17 amino acids. CDR3 residues: CASSLIIALTSYNEQFF. CDR3 nucleotides: TGTGCCAGCTCACTCATAATAGCGCTGACTTCCTACAATGAGCAGTTCTTC.

In DNA, the CDR3 is TGTGCCAGCAGTGATCGTAGGACAGGGGACGGTGGTGGCTACACCTTC. Translated: CASSDRRTGDGGGYTF. J is TRBJ1-2 and V is TRBV6-1; 9 bases match TRBD1. J lost 7 bases, V lost 3 bases, and 12 bases had no gene match. The CDR3 runs 16 residues. Germline V gives CDR1 MNHNS, CDR2 SASEGT.

This chain connects TRBV5-1 to TRBJ2-7; D gene uncertain. Germline CDR1 SGHRS, CDR2 YFSETQ. The CDR3 totals 12 residues. V was pared by 5 bases and J by 7 bases, with 13 bases between. In DNA form, the CDR3 reads TGCGCCAGCAGGGGCGAAGGTCTTGAGCAGTACTTC. Its translation: CASRGEGLEQYF.

V is TRBV6-5 and J is TRBJ2-7, with TRBD2 as a possible D gene (5 bases). V lost 0 bases and J 2 bases, leaving 5 bases between the germline ends. Germline V gene sequence: CDR1 MNHEY, CDR2 SVGAGI. This CDR3 is 13 amino acids long. CDR3 loop: CASSYSGTYEQYF. DNA of the CDR3: TGTGCCAGCAGTTACTCCGGGACCTACGAGCAGTACTTC.